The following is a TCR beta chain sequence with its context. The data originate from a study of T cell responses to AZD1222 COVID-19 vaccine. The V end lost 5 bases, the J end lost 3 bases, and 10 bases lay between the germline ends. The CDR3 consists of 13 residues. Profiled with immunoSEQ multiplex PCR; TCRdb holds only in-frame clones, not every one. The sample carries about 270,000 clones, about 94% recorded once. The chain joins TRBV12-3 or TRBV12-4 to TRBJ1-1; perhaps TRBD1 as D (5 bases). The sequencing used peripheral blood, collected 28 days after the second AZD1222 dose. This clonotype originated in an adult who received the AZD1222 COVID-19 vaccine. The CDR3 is CASSLTGHTEAFF. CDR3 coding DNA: TGTGCCAGCAGTCTAACGGGGCACACTGAAGCTTTCTTT.